This TCR beta chain is from a study of identical twins. Findings and limits, study-wide: Invariant populations such as MAIT and iNKT cells could partly muddle zero-insertion analyses. For out-of-frame alpha sequences shared by twins, low generation probability was in excess. Abundant beta clonotypes from cord blood bore fewer insertions; memory repertoires lacked this pattern.

J was trimmed by 1 base and V by 1 base; bases with no gene match: 6. Germline loops: CDR1 DFQATT, CDR2 SNEGSKA (reference sequence). CDR3 length equals 15 residues. TCRdb independently ran MiXCR on the 5' RACE reads; one entry per CDR3 protein. The sample shows 450,000 to 650,000 distinct CDR3 sequences, 12% to 15% of them seen only once. This clonotype appeared a few times. What it recognizes is unknown. This sample was also put to use in a study of yellow fever vaccine responses in identical twins. That paper adds: Among the twins, the vaccine T cell response reportedly seemed partly convergent and partly personalized.

The sample was CD4+ T cells sorted from blood. This chain uses TRBV20-1 with TRBJ1-1; 7 nucleotides match TRBD1. The sequence was collected from a woman younger than 30 in good health. The CDR3 bases are TGCAGTGCTAGAGTTAGAGGGGGCAGGAACACTGAAGCTTTCTTT. It specifies CSARVRGGRNTEAFF.